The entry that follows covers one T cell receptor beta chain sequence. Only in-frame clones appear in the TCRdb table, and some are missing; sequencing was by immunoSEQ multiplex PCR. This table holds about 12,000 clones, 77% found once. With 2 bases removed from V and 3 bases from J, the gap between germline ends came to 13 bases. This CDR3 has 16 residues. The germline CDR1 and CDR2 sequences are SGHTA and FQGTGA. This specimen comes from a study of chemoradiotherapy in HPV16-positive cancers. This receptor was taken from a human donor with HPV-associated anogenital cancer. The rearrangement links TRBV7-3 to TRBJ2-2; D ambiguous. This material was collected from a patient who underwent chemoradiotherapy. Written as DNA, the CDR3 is TGTGCCAGCAGCTTACACCACAGCGTTGACACCGGGGAGCTGTTTTTT. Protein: CASSLHHSVDTGELFF. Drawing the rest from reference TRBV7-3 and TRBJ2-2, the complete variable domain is GAGVSQTPSNKVTEKGKYVELRCDPISGHTALYWYRQSLGQGPEFLIYFQGTGAADDSGLPNDRFFAVRPEGSVSTLKIQRTERGDSAVYLCASSLHHSVDTGELFFGEGSRLTVL.